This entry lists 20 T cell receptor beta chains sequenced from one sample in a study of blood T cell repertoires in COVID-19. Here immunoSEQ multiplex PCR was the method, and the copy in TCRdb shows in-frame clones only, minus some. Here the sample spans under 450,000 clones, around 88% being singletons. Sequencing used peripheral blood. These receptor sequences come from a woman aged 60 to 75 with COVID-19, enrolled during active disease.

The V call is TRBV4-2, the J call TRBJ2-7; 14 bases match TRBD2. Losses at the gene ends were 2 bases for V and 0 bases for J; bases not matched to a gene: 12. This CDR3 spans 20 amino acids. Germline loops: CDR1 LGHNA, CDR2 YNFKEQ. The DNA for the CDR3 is TGTGCCAGCAGCCAACTCCCAGGGACTAGCGGGGGTCTAATCTCCTACGAGCAGTACTTC. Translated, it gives CASSQLPGTSGGLISYEQYF.

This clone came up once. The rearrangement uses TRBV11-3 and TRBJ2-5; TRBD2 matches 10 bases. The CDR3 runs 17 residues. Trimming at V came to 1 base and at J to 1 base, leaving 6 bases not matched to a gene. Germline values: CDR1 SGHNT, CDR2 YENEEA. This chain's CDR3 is CASSLGGASGGQETQYF. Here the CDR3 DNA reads TGTGCCAGCAGCTTAGGGGGGGCTAGCGGGGGCCAAGAGACCCAGTACTTC. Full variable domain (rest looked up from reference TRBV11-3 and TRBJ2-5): EAGVVQSPRYKIIEKKQPVAFWCNPISGHNTLYWYLQNLGQGPELLIRYENEEAVDDSQLPKDRFSAERLKGVDSTLKIQPAELGDSAVYLCASSLGGASGGQETQYFGPGTRLLVL.

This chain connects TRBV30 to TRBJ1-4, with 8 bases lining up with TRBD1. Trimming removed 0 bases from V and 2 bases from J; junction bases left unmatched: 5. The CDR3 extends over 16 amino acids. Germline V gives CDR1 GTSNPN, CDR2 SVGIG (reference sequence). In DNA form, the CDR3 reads TGTGCCTGGAGTGTAGGCAGGGGGCATACTAATGAAAAACTGTTTTTT. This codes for CAWSVGRGHTNEKLFF.

CDR3 region: CASSQRDDNSPLHF. The CDR3 region has the DNA TGCGCCAGCAGCCAGAGGGATGATAATTCACCCCTCCACTTT. The chain carries TRBV5-1 and TRBJ1-6; no clear D. Trimming removed 4 bases from V and 5 bases from J, with 10 bases in between. Germline CDR1 is SGHRS and CDR2 is YFSETQ. The CDR3 has 14 amino acids.

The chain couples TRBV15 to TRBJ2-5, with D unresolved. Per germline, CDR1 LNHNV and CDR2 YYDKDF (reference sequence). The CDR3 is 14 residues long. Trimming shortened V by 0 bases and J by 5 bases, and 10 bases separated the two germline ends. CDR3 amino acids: CATSRDFGEETQYF. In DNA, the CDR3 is TGTGCCACCAGCAGAGACTTTGGTGAGGAGACCCAGTACTTC.

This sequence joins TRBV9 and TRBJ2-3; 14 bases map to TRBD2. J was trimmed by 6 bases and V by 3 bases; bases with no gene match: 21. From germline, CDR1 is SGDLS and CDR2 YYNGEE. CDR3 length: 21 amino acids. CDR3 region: CASSGYGTSGGSNLRRDTQYF. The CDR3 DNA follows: TGTGCCAGCAGCGGATACGGGACTAGCGGGGGTTCTAACCTCCGGCGGGATACGCAGTATTTT.

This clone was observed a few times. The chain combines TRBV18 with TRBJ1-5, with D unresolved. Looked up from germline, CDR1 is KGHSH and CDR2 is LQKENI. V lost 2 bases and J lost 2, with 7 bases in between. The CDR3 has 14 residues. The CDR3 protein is CASSPSYGNQPQHF. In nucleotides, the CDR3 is TGTGCCAGCTCACCAAGCTACGGCAATCAGCCCCAGCATTTT.

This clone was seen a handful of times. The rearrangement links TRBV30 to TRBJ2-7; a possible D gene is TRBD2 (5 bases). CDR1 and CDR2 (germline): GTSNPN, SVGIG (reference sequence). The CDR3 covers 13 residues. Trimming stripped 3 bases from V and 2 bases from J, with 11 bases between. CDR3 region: CAWSPLATYEQYF. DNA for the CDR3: TGTGCCTGGAGCCCCTTAGCGACCTACGAGCAGTACTTC. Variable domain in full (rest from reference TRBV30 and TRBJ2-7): SQTIHQWPATLVQPVGSPLSLECTVEGTSNPNLYWYRQAAGRGLQLLFYSVGIGQISSEVPQNLSASRPQDRQFILSSKKLLLSDSGFYLCAWSPLATYEQYFGPGTRLTVT.

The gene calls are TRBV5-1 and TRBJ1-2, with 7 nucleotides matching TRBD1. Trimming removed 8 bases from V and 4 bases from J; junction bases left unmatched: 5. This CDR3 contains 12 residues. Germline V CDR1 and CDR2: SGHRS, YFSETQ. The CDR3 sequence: CASQGDFYGYTF. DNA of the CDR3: TGCGCCAGTCAGGGGGATTTCTATGGCTACACCTTC.

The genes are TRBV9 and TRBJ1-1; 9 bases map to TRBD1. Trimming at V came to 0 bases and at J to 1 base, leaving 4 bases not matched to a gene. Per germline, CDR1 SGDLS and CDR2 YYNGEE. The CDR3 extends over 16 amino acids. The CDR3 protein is CASSVVGTGRNTEAFF. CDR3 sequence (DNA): TGTGCCAGCAGCGTAGTGGGGACAGGGAGGAACACTGAAGCTTTCTTT.

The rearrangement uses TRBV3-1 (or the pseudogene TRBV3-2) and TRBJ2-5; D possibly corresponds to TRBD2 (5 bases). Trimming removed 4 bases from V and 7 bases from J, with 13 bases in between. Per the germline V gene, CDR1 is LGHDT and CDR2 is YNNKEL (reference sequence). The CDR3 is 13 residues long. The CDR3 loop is CASSRSSLGTQYF. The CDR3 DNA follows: TGTGCCAGCAGCCGCTCTAGCCTGGGGACCCAGTACTTC.

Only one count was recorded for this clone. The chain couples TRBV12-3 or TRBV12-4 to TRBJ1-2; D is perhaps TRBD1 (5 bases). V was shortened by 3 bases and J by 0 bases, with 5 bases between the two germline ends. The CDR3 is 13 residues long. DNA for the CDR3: TGTGCCAGCAGTTTGGACACTAACTATGGCTACACCTTC. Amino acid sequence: CASSLDTNYGYTF.

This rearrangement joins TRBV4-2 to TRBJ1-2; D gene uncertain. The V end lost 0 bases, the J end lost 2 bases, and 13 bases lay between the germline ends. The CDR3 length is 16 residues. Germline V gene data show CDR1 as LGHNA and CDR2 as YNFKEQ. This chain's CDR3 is CASSQDTRLGNYGYTF. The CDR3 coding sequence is TGTGCCAGCAGCCAAGATACCAGACTAGGAAACTATGGCTACACCTTC.

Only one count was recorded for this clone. This chain's CDR3 is CASSPLMTATGGLNTEAFF. In DNA form, the CDR3 reads TGTGCCAGCTCACCACTGATGACCGCGACAGGGGGATTGAACACTGAAGCTTTCTTT. The J gene is TRBJ1-1, the V gene TRBV18, with 9 nucleotides matching TRBD1. V was pared by 1 base and J by 0 bases, with 12 bases of the junction left unmatched. The CDR3 has 19 amino acids. Germline V gene lookup returns CDR1 KGHSH and CDR2 LQKENI. The whole variable domain, filled in from reference TRBV18 and TRBJ1-1, reads NAGVMQNPRHLVRRRGQEARLRCSPMKGHSHVYWYRQLPEEGLKFMVYLQKENIIDESGMPKERFSAEFPKEGPSILRIQQVVRGDSAAYFCASSPLMTATGGLNTEAFFGQGTRLTVV.

The CDR3 region has the DNA TGTGCCAGCAGCCCGAGTTGGGTAGCGGGGGGGCAATTCTTC. This sequence encodes CASSPSWVAGGQFF. This chain links TRBV7-2 with TRBJ2-1; 11 nucleotides align to TRBD2. J lost 16 bases, V lost 5 bases, and 13 bases had no gene match. This CDR3 is 14 amino acids long. CDR1 SGHTA and CDR2 FQGNSA come from the germline V gene.

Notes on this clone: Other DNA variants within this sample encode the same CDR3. CDR3 amino acids: CASSSPGQGAYEQYF. The CDR3 bases are TGTGCCAGCAGTTCTCCGGGACAGGGAGCCTACGAGCAGTACTTC. V usage is TRBV27 and J usage is TRBJ2-7, with 9 nucleotides matching TRBD1. The junction had 6 bases not matched to a gene; V was cut back by 4 bases and J by 2 bases. Germline V gene lookup returns CDR1 MNHEY and CDR2 SMNVEV (reference sequence). The CDR3 covers 15 residues.

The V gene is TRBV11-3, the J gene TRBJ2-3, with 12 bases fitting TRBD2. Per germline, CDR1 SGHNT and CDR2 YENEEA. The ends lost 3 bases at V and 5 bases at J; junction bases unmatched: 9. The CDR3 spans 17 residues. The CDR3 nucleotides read TGTGCCAGCAGCTTCTGGACTAGCGGGGTGGTGGGAGATACGCAGTATTTT. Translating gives CASSFWTSGVVGDTQYF.

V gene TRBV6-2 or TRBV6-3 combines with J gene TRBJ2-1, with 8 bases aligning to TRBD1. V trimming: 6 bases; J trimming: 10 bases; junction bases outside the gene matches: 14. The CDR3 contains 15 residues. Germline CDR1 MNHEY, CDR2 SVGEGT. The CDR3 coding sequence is TGTGCCAGCAGCTATGGAATCGGGACAGGTGGGGAGCAGTTCTTC. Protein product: CASSYGIGTGGEQFF.

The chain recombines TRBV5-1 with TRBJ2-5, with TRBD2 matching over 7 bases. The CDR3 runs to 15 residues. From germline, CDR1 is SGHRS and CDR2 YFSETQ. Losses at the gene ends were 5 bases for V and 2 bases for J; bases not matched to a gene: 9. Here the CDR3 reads CASRLTGGWQETQYF. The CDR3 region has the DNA TGCGCCAGCAGATTAACGGGGGGTTGGCAAGAGACCCAGTACTTC.

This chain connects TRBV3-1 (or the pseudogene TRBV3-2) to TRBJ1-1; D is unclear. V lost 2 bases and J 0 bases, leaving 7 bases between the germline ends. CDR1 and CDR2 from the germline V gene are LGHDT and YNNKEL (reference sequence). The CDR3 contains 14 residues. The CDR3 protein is CASSQREMNTEAFF. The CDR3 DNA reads TGTGCCAGCAGCCAAAGGGAGATGAACACTGAAGCTTTCTTT.